The TCR beta chain described here comes from a study of blood T cell repertoires in COVID-19 (TCRdb year 2020). General notes on the study: The collaborator samples originated in the United States, Italy and Spain and spanned the acute and convalescent phases of COVID-19. The material from the prospective study consisted of cDNA or gDNA derived from T cells, B-cell-depleted T cells, or PBMCs. The dataset comprised deeply sampled blood TCRbeta repertoires from subjects exposed to, actively infected with, or recovered from COVID-19. A freely available public database, intended as a resource for researchers studying the immune response to SARS-CoV-2, is where the repertoires were released. Samples came from the ongoing ImmuneRACE study (first 160 participants) plus 1,254 subjects from 6 global collaborators. Nearly every sample came with metadata listing a de-identified subject ID, COVID-19 status, age in years and sex. Where HLA class I and class II types were available, the types were taken from metadata supplied by the sample provider, not from assay-based typing. The paper as a whole reports these results and caveats: The quantity of clinical and demographic metadata differed by source and by participant and was supplied without curation.

Between the V and J ends, shortened by 6 bases and 5 bases respectively, the junction contains 16 bases. The germline V gene provides CDR1 SNHLY and CDR2 FYNNEI. The CDR3 has 14 amino acids, counting the end cysteine and phenylalanine. Only the CDR3 part of the read is kept: 42 bases, read in frame from the first base. Collaborating institutions collected whole blood in K2EDTA tubes following their own protocols. For TCRbeta analysis, collaborator samples were shipped as frozen whole blood, as isolated PBMCs, or as DNA extracted from either sample type. Regarding this clone: No antigen is known for it. The sample holds no much larger clone one base away, and base qualities are not on file.

TCRbeta CDR3 regions were amplified from genomic DNA using the immunoSEQ Assay, a bias-controlled multiplex PCR. The study's own analysis went as follows. The number of nucleated cells in each sample was estimated from the amplification of reference gene primers within the assay. Sequence reads were collapsed and filtered to measure the absolute abundance of every unique TCRbeta CDR3 rearrangement. For each sample, productive Simpson clonality was calculated as the square root of Simpson's diversity index over productive rearrangements. TCRdb stores this immuneACCESS table with in-frame sequences only. Part of the clones is absent; in the studies checked, under half of the shortfall reflects unresolved V genes, and no reason is known for the rest. Clonal size and the V and J genes are those of that table, whereas D and trimming came from the DNA. Within this sample are roughly 200,000 clones, with around 90% of them counted one time only. The ten largest clones capture roughly 6.7% of the sample.

The origin of this receptor is a man in his forties with acute or convalescent COVID-19. The sequencing input was peripheral blood. The sequence is built from TRBV2 and TRBJ2-5, with the D gene call left open. The nucleotide sequence reads as follows: TGTGCCAGCAGCGGCGGATCTCCCGGGGAGACCCAGTACTTC. Its translation is CASSGGSPGETQYF.